Each of the 2 T cell receptor beta chains below was sequenced from the same sample in a study of cytomegalovirus exposure and HLA in healthy donors. Only in-frame clones appear in the TCRdb table, and some are missing; sequencing was by immunoSEQ multiplex PCR. The sample lists more than 250,000 clones, 90% occurring once. Sequenced input: PBMCs. These receptors came from a woman aged 25 to 39 in good health and CMV-seronegative.

The chain carries TRBV18 and TRBJ1-5, with a tentative D call TRBD1 (5 bases). Germline CDR1 KGHSH, CDR2 LQKENI. CDR3 length equals 14 residues. V was cut by 1 base and J by 7 bases, with 11 bases left in between. The CDR3 protein is CASSPRVGAQPQHF. CDR3 DNA: TGTGCCAGCTCACCACGGGTAGGGGCCCAGCCCCAGCATTTT.

This clone has only a few counts. This sequence joins TRBV4-1 and TRBJ2-2, with 8 bases identical to TRBD1. Germline-derived CDR1 and CDR2 are MGHRA and YSYEKL. The CDR3 has 20 amino acids. Unmatched junction bases numbered 16, after V lost 0 bases and J lost 4 bases. The CDR3 DNA sequence: TGCGCCAGCAGCCAAGATCCCAGAATGTTAGGACAGGGATTCACCGGGGAGCTGTTTTTT. Residues: CASSQDPRMLGQGFTGELFF.